The present entry profiles one T cell receptor beta chain with its context. The data belong to a study of control samples from healthy donors and cancer patients. Repertoires were generated with immunoSEQ multiplex PCR, while TCRdb's copy carries only in-frame clones and drops some. The sample has over 150,000 clones, 94% seen once. The CDR3 is 13 residues long. Looked up from germline, CDR1 is SNHLY and CDR2 is FYNNEI. V was trimmed by 1 base and J by 8 bases, leaving 6 bases between them. The material sequenced was blood. The genes are TRBV2 and TRBJ1-6; D unclear. This sequence was found in a woman between 18 and 29 years old in good health. Here the CDR3 DNA reads TGTGCCAGCAGTGAAGTACGGGATTCACCCCTCCACTTT. Amino acid sequence: CASSEVRDSPLHF.